This T cell receptor (beta chain) was identified during a study of blood T cell repertoires in COVID-19. About the research overall: Sites in the United States, Italy and Spain provided acute and convalescent COVID-19 samples. Sample material is recorded as cDNA or gDNA derived from T cells, B-cell-depleted T cells, or PBMCs.

In the original analysis: The authors estimated nucleated cell counts from reference gene primer amplification. Here immunoSEQ multiplex PCR was the method, and the copy in TCRdb shows in-frame clones only, minus some. Clonal size and the V and J genes are those of that table, whereas D and trimming came from the DNA. The profile shows 150,000 to 200,000 clones, 70% to 80% of them singletons. Germline V gene data show CDR1 as MNHEY and CDR2 as SVGAGI. This CDR3 is built from 14 residues. Unmatched junction bases numbered 10, after V lost 7 bases and J lost 5 bases. The sample comprised peripheral blood. The clonotype comes from a man aged 55-75 years with acute or convalescent COVID-19. V and J are TRBV6-5 and TRBJ1-1; 7 bases line up with TRBD1. In nucleotides, the CDR3 is TGTGCCAGCACTTTACAAGGGGGCGGAACTGAAGCTTTCTTT. It is translated as CASTLQGGGTEAFF.